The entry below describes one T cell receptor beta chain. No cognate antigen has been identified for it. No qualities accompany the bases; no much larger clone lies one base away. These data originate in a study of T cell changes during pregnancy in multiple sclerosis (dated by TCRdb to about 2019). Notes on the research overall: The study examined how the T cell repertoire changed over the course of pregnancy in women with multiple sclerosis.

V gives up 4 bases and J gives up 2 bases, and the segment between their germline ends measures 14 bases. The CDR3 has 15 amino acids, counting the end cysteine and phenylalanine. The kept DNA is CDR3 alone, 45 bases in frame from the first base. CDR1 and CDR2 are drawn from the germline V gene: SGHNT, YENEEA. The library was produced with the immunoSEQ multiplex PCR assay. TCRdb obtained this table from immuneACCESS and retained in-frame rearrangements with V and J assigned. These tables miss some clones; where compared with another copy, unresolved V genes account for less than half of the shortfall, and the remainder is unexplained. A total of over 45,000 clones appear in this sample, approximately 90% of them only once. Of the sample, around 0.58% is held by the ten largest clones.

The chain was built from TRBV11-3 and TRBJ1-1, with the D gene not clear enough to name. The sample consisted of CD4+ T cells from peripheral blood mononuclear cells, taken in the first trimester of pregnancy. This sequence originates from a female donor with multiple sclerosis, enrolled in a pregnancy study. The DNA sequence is TGTGCCAGCAGCTCCCTTGGAAGAGGAAACACTGAAGCTTTCTTT. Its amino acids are CASSSLGRGNTEAFF.